One sample yielded the 6 T cell receptor beta chains listed below, sequenced in a study of cytomegalovirus exposure and HLA in healthy donors. 60 Vbeta and 13 Jbeta primers were used in PCR. Here immunoSEQ multiplex PCR was the method, and the copy in TCRdb shows in-frame clones only, minus some. The sample shows some 180,000 clones, around 84% of them seen only once. Material: PBMCs. Receptors originate from a woman younger than 35 in good health and CMV-seronegative.

The V gene is TRBV18, the J gene TRBJ1-3; TRBD1 is a possible D gene (6 bases). The CDR3 loop spans 15 amino acids. Germline-derived CDR1 and CDR2 are KGHSH and LQKENI. V lost 5 bases and J lost 2, with 13 bases in between. CDR3 protein: CASSDRQVAGNTIYF. The DNA for the CDR3 is TGTGCCAGCTCAGACCGACAGGTTGCTGGAAACACCATATATTTT.

The V and J genes are TRBV10-3 and TRBJ2-7; D might be TRBD1 (6 bases). Germline assignment: CDR1 ENHRY and CDR2 SYGVKD. The CDR3 is 17 amino acids. V lost 0 bases and J lost 5, with 20 bases in between. CDR3 nucleotides: TGTGCCATCAGTGAGTCGAATCTCAGGGGCGCGCGCGACGAGCAGTACGTC. Translation: CAISESNLRGARDEQYV.

The chain carries TRBV30 and TRBJ1-1, with D perhaps matching TRBD1 (5 bases). Germline CDR1 is GTSNPN and CDR2 is SVGIG (reference sequence). CDR3 length equals 14 residues. Trimming left V 2 bases short and J 3 bases short, with 13 bases between. The CDR3 coding sequence is TGTGCCTGGAGTTTTAACCCAGGGTACACTGAAGCTTTCTTT. Its protein is CAWSFNPGYTEAFF.

V gene TRBV4-3 combines with J gene TRBJ1-5, with 11 bases matching TRBD1. Per the germline V gene, CDR1 is LGHNA and CDR2 is YSLEER. The CDR3 spans 15 residues. With V trimmed by 3 bases and J by 5 bases, 3 bases remained unmatched. CDR3 in amino acids: CASSQGTGGYQPQHF. CDR3 in DNA: TGCGCCAGCAGCCAGGGGACAGGGGGTTATCAGCCCCAGCATTTT.

J is TRBJ2-1 and V is TRBV5-3, with no clear D. TRBV5-3 is an ORF for which the function is uncertain. The CDR3 is 14 residues long. Trimming shortened V by 4 bases and J by 3 bases, and 11 bases separated the two germline ends. The CDR3 loop is CARSPVLRYNEQFF. CDR3 in DNA: TGTGCCAGAAGCCCGGTCTTGCGCTACAATGAGCAGTTCTTC.

The rearrangement uses TRBV28 and TRBJ2-5; D possibly corresponds to TRBD2 (7 bases). The J call may be in error: the DNA end matches TRBJ2-7 better. The CDR3 totals 13 residues. Germline V gene lookup returns CDR1 MDHEN and CDR2 SYDVKM. The CDR3 DNA reads TGTGCCAGCACCATTTCGGGGGGCCCCGAGCAGTACTTC. Amino acid sequence: CASTISGGPEQYF.